This TCR beta chain emerged from a study of CD8 T cells in ankylosing spondylitis. Details on this clonotype: Its cognate antigen is unknown.

The CDR3 is 15 amino acids. V lost 3 bases, J lost 4 bases, and 13 bases lay in between. Germline V gives CDR1 WSHSY, CDR2 SAAADI. Study-wide results and caveats: Characteristic, it appeared, of ankylosing spondylitis blood was a TCR beta motif of several highly homologous variants.

TCRdb ran MiXCR on the 5' RACE reads and lists one entry per CDR3 protein. The sample yields 230,000 or so distinct CDR3 sequences, 20% to 30% seen once. This clonotype originated in a male donor with ankylosing spondylitis or in good health (not recorded which). The sequencing input was blood, either unsorted or a sorted T cell fraction (not recorded which). This chain uses TRBV10-2 with TRBJ2-4; a weak D match, TRBD1 (6 bases). The CDR3 region has the DNA TGCGCCAGCAGTGATATGGGAACAGGGAAAAACATTCAGTACTTC. Protein sequence: CASSDMGTGKNIQYF.